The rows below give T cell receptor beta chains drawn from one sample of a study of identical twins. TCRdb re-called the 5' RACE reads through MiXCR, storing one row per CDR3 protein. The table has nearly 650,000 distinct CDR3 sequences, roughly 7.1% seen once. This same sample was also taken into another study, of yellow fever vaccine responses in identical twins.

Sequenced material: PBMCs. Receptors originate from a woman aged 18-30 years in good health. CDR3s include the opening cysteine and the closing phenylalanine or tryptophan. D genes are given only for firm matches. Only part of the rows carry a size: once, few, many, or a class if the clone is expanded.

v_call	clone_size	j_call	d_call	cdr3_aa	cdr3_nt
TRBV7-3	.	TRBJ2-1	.	CASSIRGESSYNEQFF	TGTGCCAGCAGCATCAGGGGTGAGTCCTCCTACAATGAGCAGTTCTTC
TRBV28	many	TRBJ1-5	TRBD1	CASRYRQGRLGQPQHF	TGTGCCAGCAGATACCGACAGGGAAGGTTGGGACAGCCCCAGCATTTT
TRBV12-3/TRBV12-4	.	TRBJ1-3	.	CASSNRVGGNTIYF	TGTGCCAGCAGTAACAGGGTCGGAGGAAACACCATATATTTT
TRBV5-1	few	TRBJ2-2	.	CASSLPRDTNTGELFF	TGCGCCAGCAGCTTGCCTCGGGATACGAACACCGGGGAGCTGTTTTTT
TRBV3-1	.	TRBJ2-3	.	CASSQGFLTSTDTQYF	TGTGCCAGCAGCCAAGGCTTTTTAACTAGCACAGATACGCAGTATTTT
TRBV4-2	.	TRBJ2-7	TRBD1	CASSQDRNRDRGREQYF	TGTGCCAGCAGCCAAGATAGAAATAGGGACAGGGGGCGCGAGCAGTACTTC
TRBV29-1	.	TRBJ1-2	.	CSGQTSHGYTF	TGCAGCGGACAGACTTCTCATGGCTACACCTTC
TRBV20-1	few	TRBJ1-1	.	CSARGVSEAFF	TGCAGTGCTAGGGGCGTGAGTGAAGCTTTCTTT
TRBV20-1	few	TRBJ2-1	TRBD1	CSAKIQGRTYNEQFF	TGCAGTGCGAAGATACAGGGGCGGACCTACAATGAGCAGTTCTTC
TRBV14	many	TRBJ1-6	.	CASSQEMGGLNSPLHF	TGTGCCAGCAGCCAAGAGATGGGGGGCCTCAATTCACCCCTCCACTTT
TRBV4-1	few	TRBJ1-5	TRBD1	CASSRGPGQEYQPQHF	TGCGCCAGCAGCCGCGGTCCGGGACAGGAGTATCAGCCCCAGCATTTT
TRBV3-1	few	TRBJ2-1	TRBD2	CASSQETLAGVGYNEQFF	TGTGCCAGCAGCCAAGAAACCTTAGCGGGAGTAGGGTACAATGAGCAGTTCTTC
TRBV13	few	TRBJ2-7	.	CASSSYGLGSHEQYF	TGTGCCAGCAGCTCCTACGGCTTGGGCAGCCACGAGCAGTACTTC
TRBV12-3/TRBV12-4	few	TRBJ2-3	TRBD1	CASLPGQGVTDTQYF	TGTGCCAGCCTCCCTGGACAGGGTGTAACAGATACGCAGTATTTT
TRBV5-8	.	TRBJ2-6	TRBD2	CASTRGVGANVLTF	TGTGCCAGCACCCGGGGGGTTGGGGCCAACGTCCTGACTTTC
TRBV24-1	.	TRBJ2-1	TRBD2	CATSDRLAGNYNEQFF	TGTGCCACCAGTGATCGCCTAGCGGGAAATTACAATGAGCAGTTCTTC
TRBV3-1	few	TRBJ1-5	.	CASSQVSSGQPQHF	TGTGCCAGCAGCCAAGTCTCTTCGGGACAGCCCCAGCATTTT
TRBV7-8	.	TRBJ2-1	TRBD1	CASSLGAGTGGDEQFF	TGTGCCAGCAGCTTAGGGGCCGGGACAGGGGGTGATGAGCAGTTCTTC
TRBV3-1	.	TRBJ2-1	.	CASSQDATTNEQFF	TGTGCCAGCAGCCAAGACGCGACCACAAATGAGCAGTTCTTC
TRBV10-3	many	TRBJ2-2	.	CAISEGVGTGELFF	TGTGCCATCAGTGAGGGGGTCGGCACCGGGGAGCTGTTTTTT
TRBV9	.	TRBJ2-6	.	CASSGGEERHPLLSVLTF	TGTGCCAGCAGCGGAGGGGAAGAGAGACACCCCCTTTTATCGGTCCTGACTTTC
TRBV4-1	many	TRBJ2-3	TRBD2	CASSQDPGLALTDTQYF	TGCGCCAGCAGCCAAGATCCCGGACTAGCCCTCACAGATACGCAGTATTTT
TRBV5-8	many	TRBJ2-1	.	CASSWRRLVSYNEQFF	TGTGCCAGCAGTTGGAGGCGGCTAGTTTCCTACAATGAGCAGTTCTTC
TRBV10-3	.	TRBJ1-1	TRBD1	CATEGAQTEAFF	TGTGCCACCGAGGGGGCGCAGACTGAAGCTTTCTTT
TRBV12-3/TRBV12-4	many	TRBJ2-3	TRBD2	CANEREGSDTQYF	TGTGCCAACGAGCGGGAGGGGTCAGATACGCAGTATTTT
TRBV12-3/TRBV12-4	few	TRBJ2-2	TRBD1	CASRPTRDRGPFRNTGELFF	TGTGCCAGCAGGCCCACCCGGGACAGGGGTCCTTTTAGGAACACCGGGGAGCTGTTTTTT
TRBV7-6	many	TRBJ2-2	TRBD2	CASSPGTINTGELFF	TGTGCCAGCAGCCCCGGGACTATAAACACCGGGGAGCTGTTTTTT
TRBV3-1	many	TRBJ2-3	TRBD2	CASSQAGGTDTQYF	TGTGCCAGCAGCCAAGCGGGGGGGACAGATACGCAGTATTTT
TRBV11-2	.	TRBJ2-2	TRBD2	CASRGLAGRTGELFF	TGTGCCAGCAGGGGACTAGCGGGGCGGACCGGGGAGCTGTTTTTT
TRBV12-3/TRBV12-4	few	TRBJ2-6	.	CASSTTRVAGANVLTF	TGTGCCAGCAGTACAACGCGGGTAGCTGGGGCCAACGTCCTGACTTTC
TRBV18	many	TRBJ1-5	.	CASSPPGTTGGQPQHF	TGTGCCAGCTCACCCCCCGGGACAACCGGGGGTCAGCCCCAGCATTTT
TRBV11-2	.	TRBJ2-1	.	CASSLVPAASYNEQFF	TGTGCCAGCAGCTTAGTCCCAGCAGCCTCCTACAATGAGCAGTTCTTC
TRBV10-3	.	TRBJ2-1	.	CASRNENEQFF	TGTGCCAGCAGGAATGAGAATGAGCAGTTCTTC
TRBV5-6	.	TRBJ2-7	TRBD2	CASSSRTSGRYEQYF	TGTGCCAGCAGCTCCCGGACTAGCGGGCGCTACGAGCAGTACTTC
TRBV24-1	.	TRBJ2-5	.	CATSVNKAETQYF	TGTGCCACCAGTGTCAATAAGGCAGAGACCCAGTACTTC
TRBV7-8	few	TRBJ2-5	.	CASSLVGGAPQETQYF	TGTGCCAGCAGCTTAGTGGGTGGGGCGCCCCAAGAGACCCAGTACTTC
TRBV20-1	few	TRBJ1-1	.	CSASPGHEIEVFF	TGCAGTGCTAGCCCTGGGCATGAGATCGAAGTTTTCTTT
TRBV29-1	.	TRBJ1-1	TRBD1	CSVEVETGWIMDTEAFF	TGCAGCGTTGAAGTTGAGACAGGGTGGATAATGGACACTGAAGCTTTCTTT
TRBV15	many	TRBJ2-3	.	CATSTRSFFDTQYF	TGTGCCACCAGCACCCGGAGTTTTTTTGATACGCAGTATTTT
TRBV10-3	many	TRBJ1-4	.	CAISDSLNEKLFF	TGTGCCATCAGTGACAGTCTCAATGAAAAACTGTTTTTT
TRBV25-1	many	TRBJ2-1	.	CASSATRDMTTEQFF	TGTGCCAGCAGTGCGACCCGGGACATGACTACTGAGCAGTTCTTC
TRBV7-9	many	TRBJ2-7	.	CASSSAGSSYEQYF	TGTGCCAGCAGCTCGGCCGGGAGTTCGTACGAGCAGTACTTC
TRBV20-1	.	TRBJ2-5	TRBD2	CSVYGLAGGGETQYF	TGCAGTGTTTACGGACTAGCGGGGGGAGGAGAGACCCAGTACTTC